The clone carrying this TCR beta chain was counted a few times. Antigen specificity is unknown. The CDR3 loop spans 16 amino acids. Germline-derived CDR1 and CDR2 are LGHDT and YNNKEL (reference sequence). The ends lost 5 bases at V and 5 bases at J; junction bases unmatched: 13. One entry per CDR3 protein, called by TCRdb with MiXCR from the reads. The sample carries roughly 800,000 distinct CDR3 sequences, 29% recorded once. This entry belongs to a study of T cell repertoires in cytomegalovirus infection. This TCR came from a human donor in good health (CMV status not recorded). Some clones in this sample may be carry-over from other donors' samples. Material: cultured CD8+ T cells from PBMCs, obtained from culture after CMV antigen stimulation. The J gene is TRBJ2-3, the V gene TRBV3-1; the match to TRBD2 covers 7 bases. CDR3 residues: CASSYLTSPAQDTQYF. CDR3 DNA sequence: TGTGCCAGCAGCTACTTGACTAGCCCCGCACAAGATACGCAGTATTTT.